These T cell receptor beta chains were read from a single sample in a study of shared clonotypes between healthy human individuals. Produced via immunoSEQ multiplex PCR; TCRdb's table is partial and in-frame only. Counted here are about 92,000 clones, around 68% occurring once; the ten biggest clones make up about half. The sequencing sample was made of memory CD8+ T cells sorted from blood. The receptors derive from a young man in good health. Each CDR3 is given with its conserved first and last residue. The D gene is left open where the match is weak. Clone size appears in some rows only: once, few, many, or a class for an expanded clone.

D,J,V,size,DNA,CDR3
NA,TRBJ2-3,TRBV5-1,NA,TGCGCCAGCGGGGACGGGGCCACAGATACGCAGTATTTT,CASGDGATDTQYF
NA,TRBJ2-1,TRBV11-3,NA,TGTGCCAGCAGCTTAGATCGGGGTAGCTACAATGAGCAGTTCTTC,CASSLDRGSYNEQFF
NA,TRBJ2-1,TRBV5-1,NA,TGCGCCAGCAGCTTGGGGGGTCGGGCGGAGCAGTTCTTC,CASSLGGRAEQFF
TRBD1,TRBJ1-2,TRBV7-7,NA,TGTGCTAGCATAGGGGGGACAGGGGAAGTCGGCTATGGCTACACCTTC,CASIGGTGEVGYGYTF
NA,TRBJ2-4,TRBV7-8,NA,TGTGCCAGCAGCTCCGTCCTCAGGGGGAGGGACATTCAGTACTTC,CASSSVLRGRDIQYF
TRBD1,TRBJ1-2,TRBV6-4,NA,TGTGCCAGCAGTGACGGGACAGGGGGCTATGGCTACACCTTC,CASSDGTGGYGYTF
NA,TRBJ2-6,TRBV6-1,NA,TGTGCCAGCAGTGATGGGAGCTCTGGGGCCAACGTCCTGACTTTC,CASSDGSSGANVLTF
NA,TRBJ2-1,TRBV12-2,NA,TGTGCCAGCACCATGTCGGAGGACAATGAGCAGTTCTTC,CASTMSEDNEQFF
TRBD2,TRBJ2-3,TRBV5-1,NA,TGCGCCAGCAGCTTGGGGACTAGCGGGAAAAGGGGCACAGATACGCAGTATTTT,CASSLGTSGKRGTDTQYF
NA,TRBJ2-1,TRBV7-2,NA,TGTGCCAGCAGCTTAATGGCGGGGCAGAATGAGCAGTTCTTC,CASSLMAGQNEQFF
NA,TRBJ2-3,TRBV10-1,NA,TGCGCCAGCAGTCGGGACTTTGGCACAGATACGCAGTATTTT,CASSRDFGTDTQYF
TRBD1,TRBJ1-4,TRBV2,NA,TGTGCCAGCGATCAGACAGGGGCGGTCGAAAAACTGTTTTTT,CASDQTGAVEKLFF
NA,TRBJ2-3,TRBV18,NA,TGTGCCAGCTCACCCCCGATCACAGATACGCAGTATTTT,CASSPPITDTQYF
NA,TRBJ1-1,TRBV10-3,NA,TGTGCCATCGGGAGGACCGGACGCACTGAAGCTTTCTTT,CAIGRTGRTEAFF
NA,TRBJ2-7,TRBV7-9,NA,TGTGCCAGCAGCTCTTTGACGGGAGCCTACGAGCAGTACTTC,CASSSLTGAYEQYF
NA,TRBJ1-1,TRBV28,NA,TGTGCCAGCAGTGCCCCGAGGATGTACACTGAAGCTTTCTTT,CASSAPRMYTEAFF
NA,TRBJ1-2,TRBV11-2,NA,TGTGCCAGCAGCTTAGAGAACTATGGCTACACCTTC,CASSLENYGYTF
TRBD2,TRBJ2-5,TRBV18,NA,TGTGCCAGCTCACCTCTTAGCGGGAGGCGGTTTGGATGGGAGACCCAGTACTTC,CASSPLSGRRFGWETQYF
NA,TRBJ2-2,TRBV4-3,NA,TGCGCCAGCAGCCAAGCCTCGGCCCGAGCGAACACCGGGGAGCTGTTTTTT,CASSQASARANTGELFF
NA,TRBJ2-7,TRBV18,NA,TGTGCCAGCTCACCCGACAGCACCTACGAGCAGTACTTC,CASSPDSTYEQYF
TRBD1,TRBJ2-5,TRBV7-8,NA,TGTGCCAGCAGCTTATTAGGTGGGCAGGGGGCGCGAGAGACCCAGTACTTC,CASSLLGGQGARETQYF
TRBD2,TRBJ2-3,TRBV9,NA,TGTGCCAGCAGCGTAGGGACTAGCGGGCTCACAGATACGCAGTATTTT,CASSVGTSGLTDTQYF
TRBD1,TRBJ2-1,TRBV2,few,TGTGCCAGCAGTGAAGTGAGGGACAGTTACTACAATGAGCAGTTCTTC,CASSEVRDSYYNEQFF
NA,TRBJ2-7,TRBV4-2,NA,TGTGCCAGCAGCGACTCAGCGGATTCCTACGAGCAGTACTTC,CASSDSADSYEQYF
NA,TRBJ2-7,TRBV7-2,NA,TGTGCCAGCAGCTCTCCGAGCTCTCCCTACGAGCAGTACTTC,CASSSPSSPYEQYF
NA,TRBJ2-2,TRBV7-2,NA,TGTGCCAGCAGCTTAATGAATGCAGGGGAGCTGTTTTTT,CASSLMNAGELFF
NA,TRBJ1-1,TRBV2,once,TGTGCCAGCAGGGGGAAGGTTCCCGGGGACACTGAAGCTTTCTTT,CASRGKVPGDTEAFF
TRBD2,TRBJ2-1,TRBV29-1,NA,TGCAGCGTTGAAGGTAGCGGGGACTTATACAATGAGCAGTTCTTC,CSVEGSGDLYNEQFF
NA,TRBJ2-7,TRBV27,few,TGTGCCAGCAGCCAGAGATCGTCGGGCGAGCAGTACTTC,CASSQRSSGEQYF